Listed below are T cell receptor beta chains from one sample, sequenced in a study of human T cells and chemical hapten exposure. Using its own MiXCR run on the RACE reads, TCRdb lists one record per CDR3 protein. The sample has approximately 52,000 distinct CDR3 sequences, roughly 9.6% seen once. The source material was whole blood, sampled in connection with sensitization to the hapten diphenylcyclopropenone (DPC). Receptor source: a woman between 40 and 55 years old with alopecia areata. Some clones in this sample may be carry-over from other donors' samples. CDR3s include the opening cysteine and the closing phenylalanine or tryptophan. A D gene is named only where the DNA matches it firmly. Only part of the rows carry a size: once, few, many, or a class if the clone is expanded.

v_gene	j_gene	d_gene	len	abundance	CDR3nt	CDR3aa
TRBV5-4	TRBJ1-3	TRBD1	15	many	TGTGCCAGCACGAAGGAGGGGGCGCGAGGAAACACCATATATTTT	CASTKEGARGNTIYF
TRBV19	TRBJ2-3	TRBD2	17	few	TGTGCCAGACCGATCGACCCGACTAGCGCTAGCACAGATACGCAGTATTTT	CARPIDPTSASTDTQYF
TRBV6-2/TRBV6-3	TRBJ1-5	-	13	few	TGTGCCAGCAGTTACGCGGGCAATCAGCCCCAGCATTTT	CASSYAGNQPQHF
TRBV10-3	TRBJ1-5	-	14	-	TGTGCCATCAGTGCTTCGCCAGCGGATCAGCCCCAGCATTTT	CAISASPADQPQHF
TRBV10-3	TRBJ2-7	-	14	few	TGTGCCATCAGTGAGGACTCCAACTCCTACGAGCAGTACTTC	CAISEDSNSYEQYF
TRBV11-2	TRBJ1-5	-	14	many	TGTGCCAGCAGCTTAGAGGGTGGCGATCAGCCCCAGCATTTT	CASSLEGGDQPQHF
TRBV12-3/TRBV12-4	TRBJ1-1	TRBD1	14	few	TGTGCCAGCAGTCCCCGACAGGGGAGGACTGAAGCTTTCTTT	CASSPRQGRTEAFF
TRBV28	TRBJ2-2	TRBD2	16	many	TGTGCCAGCCTCCTCTGGGCGGGGGGCAGCACCGGGGAGCTGTTTTTT	CASLLWAGGSTGELFF
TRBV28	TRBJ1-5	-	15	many	TGTGCCAGCAGTTTCGGTTCCAGCCTCAATCAGCCCCAGCATTTT	CASSFGSSLNQPQHF
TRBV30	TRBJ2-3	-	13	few	TGTGCCTGGGAGGGGGGTAGCACAGATACGCAGTATTTT	CAWEGGSTDTQYF
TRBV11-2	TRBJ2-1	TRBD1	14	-	TGTGCCAGCAGCGTAAGACAGGGAACCAATGAGCAGTTCTTC	CASSVRQGTNEQFF
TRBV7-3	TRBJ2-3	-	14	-	TGTGCCAGCAGGAGGGGACTGAACACAGATACGCAGTATTTT	CASRRGLNTDTQYF
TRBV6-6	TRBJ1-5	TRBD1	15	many	TGTGCCAGCACCCAGGGGGGTTATAGCAGCCAGCCCCAGCATTTT	CASTQGGYSSQPQHF
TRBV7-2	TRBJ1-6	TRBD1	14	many	TGTGCCAGCAGACCGACAGGGGGAAGGTCACCCCTCCACTTT	CASRPTGGRSPLHF
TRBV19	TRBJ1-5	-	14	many	TGTGCCAGTAGTATCGATGCAGGGCCTCAGCCCCAGCATTTT	CASSIDAGPQPQHF
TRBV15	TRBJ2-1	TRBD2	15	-	TGTGCCACCTCCCGGGGGGGGAATTCCTACAATGAGCAGTTCTTC	CATSRGGNSYNEQFF
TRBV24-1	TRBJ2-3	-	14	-	TGTGCCACCAGTGATTGGGCCCGCACAGATACGCAGTATTTT	CATSDWARTDTQYF
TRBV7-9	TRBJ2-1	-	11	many	TGTGCCAGCAGCCCACTAGTTGAGCAGTTCTTC	CASSPLVEQFF
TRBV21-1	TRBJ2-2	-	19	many	TGTGCCAGCAAGGACCGGGACAGGCAGACCATCGCGAACACCGGGGAGCTGTTTTTT	CASKDRDRQTIANTGELFF
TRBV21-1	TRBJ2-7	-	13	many	TGTGCCAGCAGCCCAGGGGGATGGGGCGAGCAGTACTTC	CASSPGGWGEQYF
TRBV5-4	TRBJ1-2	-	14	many	TGTGCCAGCAGCGACCGCAGTTCTTTATCTGGCTACACCTTC	CASSDRSSLSGYTF
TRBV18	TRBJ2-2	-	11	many	TGTGCCAGCTCCACCGGCACGGAGCTGTTTTTT	CASSTGTELFF
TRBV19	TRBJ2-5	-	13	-	TGTGCCAGTAGAGCGAGGGGGTCGGGGACCCAGTACTTC	CASRARGSGTQYF
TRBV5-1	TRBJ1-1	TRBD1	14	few	TGCGCCAGCAGCGGGACAGTCCGGAACACTGAAGCTTTCTTT	CASSGTVRNTEAFF
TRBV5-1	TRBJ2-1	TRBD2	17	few	TGCGCCAGCGTAGCGGGAGGGCCCCTCAGCTCCTACAATGAGCAGTTCTTC	CASVAGGPLSSYNEQFF
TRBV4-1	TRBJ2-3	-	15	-	TGCGCCAGCAGTCCCAATTTCGCCTTCACAGATACGCAGTATTTT	CASSPNFAFTDTQYF
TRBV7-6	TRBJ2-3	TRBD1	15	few	TGTGCCAGCAGCTCCGGGACAGGGGAATCAGATACGCAGTATTTT	CASSSGTGESDTQYF